The 24 T cell receptor beta chains presented below share a single source sample, sequenced in a study of blood T cell repertoires in COVID-19. Sequenced by immunoSEQ multiplex PCR; TCRdb stores in-frame clones only, minus some. The data hold more than 85,000 clones, with about 81% observed a single time. Sequencing was carried out using peripheral blood. All receptors derive from a man aged 60-69 years with acute or convalescent COVID-19.

Only a few counts were recorded for this clone. This chain joins TRBV9 and TRBJ1-1; possibly TRBD1 for D (6 bases). The germline gives CDR1 SGDLS, CDR2 YYNGEE. Trimming took 0 bases from V and 5 from J, leaving 8 bases between them. CDR3 length: 13 amino acids. The chain's CDR3 is CASSVGTGTEAFF. The CDR3 DNA reads TGTGCCAGCAGCGTAGGCACAGGGACTGAAGCTTTCTTT.

The chain combines TRBV12-3 or TRBV12-4 with TRBJ1-2, with D possibly being TRBD1 (5 bases). The CDR3 consists of 13 residues. The V end lost 5 bases, the J end lost 4 bases, and 11 bases lay between the germline ends. The CDR3 coding sequence is TGTGCCAGCAGTGTGGGGCTGAGCTATGGCTACACCTTC. It translates to CASSVGLSYGYTF.

The V gene is TRBV4-1, the J gene TRBJ2-2; 8 nucleotides match TRBD2. The J segment lost 2 bases and the V segment lost 4 bases, leaving 3 bases of the junction unmatched. CDR1 and CDR2 (germline): MGHRA, YSYEKL. This CDR3 has 15 amino acids. CDR3 DNA: TGCGCCAGCAGCCTAGCGGGGAGAAACACCGGGGAGCTGTTTTTT. This translates into CASSLAGRNTGELFF.

The chain combines TRBV11-2 with TRBJ2-7, with D maybe TRBD1 (5 bases). Germline loops: CDR1 SGHAT, CDR2 FQNNGV. V lost 4 bases and J lost 4, with 11 bases in between. CDR3 length equals 13 residues. The CDR3 is CASSSDRPYEQYF. In DNA form, the CDR3 reads TGTGCCAGCAGCTCTGACAGACCTTACGAGCAGTACTTC.

V and J are TRBV24-1 and TRBJ2-3; 7 bases are a match to TRBD2. Per the germline V gene, CDR1 is KGHDR and CDR2 is SFDVKD. J was trimmed by 3 bases and V by 8 bases; bases with no gene match: 7. This CDR3 region has 14 residues. As DNA, the CDR3 is TGTGCCACCATGAGGGGCGGGGGAACAGATACGCAGTATTTT. Its translation is CATMRGGGTDTQYF.

V gene TRBV7-9 combines with J gene TRBJ2-3; 10 bases agree with TRBD2. The V gene end was trimmed by 5 bases and the J gene end by 7 bases; junction bases not matched to a gene: 9. The CDR3 has 15 amino acids. From germline, CDR1 is SEHNR and CDR2 FQNEAQ (reference sequence). The CDR3 region is CASSAPAGLAYTQYF. In nucleotides, the CDR3 is TGTGCCAGCAGCGCCCCGGCGGGACTAGCGTATACGCAGTATTTT.

The CDR3 sequence: CASSEQLTGELFF. As DNA, the CDR3 is TGTGCCAGCAGCGAACAACTAACGGGGGAGCTGTTTTTT. This sequence joins TRBV7-2 and TRBJ2-2, with D unresolved. Germline V gives CDR1 SGHTA, CDR2 FQGNSA. V gave up 5 bases and J gave up 8 bases, with 12 bases separating them. The CDR3 loop spans 13 amino acids.

This chain links TRBV4-1 with TRBJ1-1; 8 positions agree with TRBD1. Germline V gene lookup returns CDR1 MGHRA and CDR2 YSYEKL. The CDR3 length is 16 residues. V lost 0 bases and J lost 11; bases outside the gene matches: 14. The chain's CDR3 is CASSQEETGVITGAFF. CDR3 DNA sequence: TGCGCCAGCAGCCAAGAGGAGACAGGGGTGATAACAGGGGCTTTCTTT.

The rearrangement links TRBV12-3 or TRBV12-4 to TRBJ1-2; maybe TRBD1 (6 bases). The CDR3 has 13 residues. Deletions cut 6 bases from V and 4 bases from J, with 12 bases between. The CDR3 region has the DNA TGTGCCAGCAGAAGACAGGAGACCTATGGCTACACCTTC. Protein product: CASRRQETYGYTF.

The chain couples TRBV10-2 to TRBJ1-2; 8 nucleotides agree with TRBD1. The CDR3 length is 13 residues. V lost 1 base, J lost 8 bases, and 3 bases stayed unmatched. From germline, CDR1 is WSHSY and CDR2 SAAADI. DNA for the CDR3: TGCGCCAGCAGTGAGTTGACAGGGGACGGCTACACCTTC. Protein sequence: CASSELTGDGYTF.

V usage is TRBV20-1 and J usage is TRBJ2-1; 12 nucleotides match TRBD2. After removal of 3 bases from V and 12 bases from J, the junction contained 12 bases not matched to a gene. The CDR3 sequence is 15 residues long. Germline V lookup: CDR1 DFQATT, CDR2 SNEGSKA (reference sequence). The chain's CDR3 is CSASALAGGLRVQFF. CDR3 nucleotides: TGCAGTGCTAGTGCACTAGCGGGAGGTTTACGTGTGCAGTTCTTC.

This rearrangement joins TRBV3-1 (or the pseudogene TRBV3-2) to TRBJ2-7; TRBD2 is a possible D gene (5 bases). Germline-derived CDR1 and CDR2 are LGHDT and YNNKEL (reference sequence). The ends were cut back, 2 bases at V and 6 bases at J, with 11 bases in the middle. There are 13 residues in the CDR3. CDR3 DNA: TGTGCCAGCAGCCAATACCCCGGAGGCGAGCAGTACGTC. This translates into CASSQYPGGEQYV.

The chain carries TRBV19 and TRBJ2-3, with D hard to call. Trimming took 6 bases from V and 6 from J, leaving 13 bases between them. The CDR3 is 13 amino acids. Germline CDR1 and CDR2: LNHDA and SQIVND (reference sequence). For the CDR3, the DNA is TGTGCCAGTAGCCCGGGTATGGAGGATACGCAGTATTTT. Residues: CASSPGMEDTQYF.

The J gene is TRBJ1-2, the V gene TRBV30; D uncertain. Germline loops: CDR1 GTSNPN, CDR2 SVGIG (reference sequence). The ends were cut back, 0 bases at V and 10 bases at J, with 15 bases in the middle. This CDR3 is 13 amino acids long. The CDR3 protein is CAWSVQSALLYTF. CDR3 nucleotides: TGTGCCTGGAGTGTACAGTCAGCTCTCCTCTACACCTTC.

The CDR3 DNA sequence: TGTGCCAGTAGTGACAGGGGGACCTCCTATAATTCACCCCTCCACTTT. Its translation: CASSDRGTSYNSPLHF. The rearrangement links TRBV19 to TRBJ1-6, with 9 bases that match TRBD1. This CDR3 comprises 16 residues. The germline gives CDR1 LNHDA, CDR2 SQIVND (reference sequence). V was pared by 5 bases and J by 0 bases, with 2 bases of the junction left unmatched.

The V call is TRBV14, the J call TRBJ1-2; D gene uncertain. The germline gives CDR1 SGHDN, CDR2 FVKESK. Trimming took 1 base from V and 8 from J, leaving 11 bases between them. The length of the CDR3 is 13 residues. CDR3 DNA: TGTGCCAGCAGCCAAGCCGGGGTGCGCGGCTACACCTTC. It is translated as CASSQAGVRGYTF.

The chain employs TRBV10-3 and TRBJ2-7, with D hard to call. CDR3 length equals 18 residues. Germline V lookup: CDR1 ENHRY, CDR2 SYGVKD. Trimming cost V 0 bases and J 4 bases, with 22 bases left between them. This chain's CDR3 is CAISESSQTRYPSYEQYF. Here the CDR3 DNA reads TGTGCCATCAGTGAGTCAAGTCAAACCCGGTATCCCTCTTACGAGCAGTACTTC.

This rearrangement joins TRBV19 to TRBJ2-7, with TRBD1 matching over 7 bases. The germline gives CDR1 LNHDA, CDR2 SQIVND (reference sequence). The CDR3 loop spans 14 amino acids. With 1 base clipped from V and 3 bases from J, the junction kept 3 bases outside the gene matches. CDR3 bases: TGTGCCAGTAGTATAGTTGGGACAGTCTACGAGCAGTACTTC. As protein: CASSIVGTVYEQYF.

The V gene is TRBV5-8, the J gene TRBJ2-6, with 12 bases that match TRBD1. Germline V CDR1 and CDR2: SGHTS, YDEGEE. The CDR3 is 17 residues long. J lost 1 base, V lost 4 bases, and 3 bases had no gene match. Written as DNA, the CDR3 is TGTGCCAGCAGCGAGGGACAGGGGGCTTCTGGGGCCAACGTCCTGACTTTC. Its translation is CASSEGQGASGANVLTF.

The J gene is TRBJ1-3, the V gene TRBV11-2, with D perhaps TRBD1 (6 bases). The CDR3 length is 14 residues. Trimming left V 6 bases short and J 4 bases short, with 13 bases between. Per germline, CDR1 SGHAT and CDR2 FQNNGV. The CDR3 reads CASSPQGLGNTIYF. The CDR3 DNA is TGTGCCAGCAGTCCACAGGGATTGGGAAACACCATATATTTT.

The V gene is TRBV11-2, the J gene TRBJ1-4; D ambiguous. Germline CDR1 SGHAT, CDR2 FQNNGV. The CDR3 covers 14 residues. Trimming pared 5 bases from V and 4 bases from J, leaving 11 bases between. The CDR3 sequence is CASSSRLLNEKLFF. The CDR3 coding sequence is TGTGCCAGCAGCAGCAGACTGCTTAATGAAAAACTGTTTTTT.

The V call is TRBV3-1 (or the pseudogene TRBV3-2), the J call TRBJ2-5, with D possibly TRBD2 on 5 matching bases. The CDR3 consists of 16 residues. V was shortened by 0 bases and J by 2 bases, with 13 bases between the two germline ends. Germline loops: CDR1 LGHDT, CDR2 YNNKEL (reference sequence). The chain's CDR3 is CASSQDFEGLQETQYF. CDR3 bases: TGTGCCAGCAGCCAAGATTTCGAGGGTTTACAAGAGACCCAGTACTTC.

J is TRBJ1-2 and V is TRBV7-2; 9 bases match TRBD1. In germline, CDR1 is SGHTA, CDR2 FQGNSA. V lost 1 base to trimming and J lost 5 bases; unmatched junction nucleotides: 8. The CDR3 spans 16 residues. The CDR3 nucleotides are TGTGCCAGCAGCTTAGGATTCCCGGGACAGGGTTATGGCTACACCTTC. It codes for CASSLGFPGQGYGYTF.

The chain carries TRBV27 and TRBJ1-1, with TRBD1 as a possible D gene (6 bases). This CDR3 comprises 13 residues. Germline CDR1 MNHEY, CDR2 SMNVEV (reference sequence). V shed 3 bases and J shed 1 base, with 6 bases lying between them. CDR3 region: CASSLGQNTEAFF. The DNA for the CDR3 is TGTGCCAGCAGTTTGGGACAGAACACTGAAGCTTTCTTT.